This TCR beta chain stems from a study of T cells in Graves' hyperthyroidism and ophthalmopathy. Amplification targeted TCR beta CDR3 regions from RNA transcripts. With the HTBI primer set, the TCR CDR3 went through a first round of RT-PCR. TCRdb called the multiplex PCR reads again in MiXCR, with one record for every CDR3 protein. The sample contains hundreds of thousands of distinct CDR3 sequences, about 14% of which appear only once. Uncontrolled infection, other autoimmune disease, pregnancy or lactation led to exclusion. Diagnostic assessment was based on clinical symptoms, serum thyroxine and TRAb, thyroid ultrasound and orbital computed tomography. Broader study findings: A model of 13 V-J features distinguished ophthalmopathy from stable hyperthyroidism. Most clonotypes expanded in thyroid above 0.001 were likewise present in blood.

Deletions cut 5 bases from V and 6 bases from J, with 10 bases between. Germline lookup yields CDR1 SQVTM and CDR2 ANQGSEA. This CDR3 contains 11 residues. In its sample, this clonotype was seen many times. The target antigen is unknown. V and J are TRBV29-1 and TRBJ1-2; D call uncertain. Source material: blood. The clonotype was recovered from a woman in her 40s with Graves' ophthalmopathy. CDR3 bases: TGCAGCGTTCGGACCTGGGATGGCTACACCTTC. Protein: CSVRTWDGYTF.